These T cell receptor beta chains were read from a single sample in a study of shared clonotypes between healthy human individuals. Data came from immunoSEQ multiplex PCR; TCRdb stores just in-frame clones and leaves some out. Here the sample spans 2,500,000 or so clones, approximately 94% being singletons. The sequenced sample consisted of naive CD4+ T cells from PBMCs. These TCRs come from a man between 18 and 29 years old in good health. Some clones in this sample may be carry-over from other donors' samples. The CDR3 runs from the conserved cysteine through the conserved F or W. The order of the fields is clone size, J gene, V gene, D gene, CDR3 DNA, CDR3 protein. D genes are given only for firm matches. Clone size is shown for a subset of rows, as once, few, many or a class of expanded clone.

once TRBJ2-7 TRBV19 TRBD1 TGTGCCAGTAGTATTATGAGGACAGGGGCTTCCGAGCAGTACTTC CASSIMRTGASEQYF
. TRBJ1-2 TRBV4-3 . TGCGCCAGCAGTGTCGGGGGCGGAGGAGGCTACACCTTC CASSVGGGGGYTF
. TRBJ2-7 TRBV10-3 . TGTGCCAGCAGCGAGGCTGGGCCCCCATACGTCTCCTACGAGCAGTACTTC CASSEAGPPYVSYEQYF
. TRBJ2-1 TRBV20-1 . TGCAGTGCAACACAGTTTGAGCAGTTCTTC CSATQFEQFF
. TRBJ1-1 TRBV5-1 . TGCGCCAGCAGCTCCCCAGGCACTGAAGCTTTCTTT CASSSPGTEAFF
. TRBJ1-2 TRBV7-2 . TGTGCCAGCAGCCTAGGGACTTATGGCTACACCTTC CASSLGTYGYTF
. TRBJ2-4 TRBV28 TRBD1 TGTGCCAGCAGTAAAGGACAGGGGATAAACATTCAGTACTTC CASSKGQGINIQYF
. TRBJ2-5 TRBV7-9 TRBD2 TGTGCCAGCAGCTTAGCTTCCAGGGGACTAGCGGAAGGAGAGACCCAGTACTTC CASSLASRGLAEGETQYF
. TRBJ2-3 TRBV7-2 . TGTGCCAGCAGCTACAGGGTCCCGGCAGATACGCAGTATTTT CASSYRVPADTQYF
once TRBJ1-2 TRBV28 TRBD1 TGTGCCAGCAGTCCACGGACAGGGCCATACCATGGCTACACCTTC CASSPRTGPYHGYTF
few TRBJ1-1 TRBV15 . TGTGCCACCAGCAGAGATCGGAGGGGATGGAACACTGAAGCTTTCTTT CATSRDRRGWNTEAFF
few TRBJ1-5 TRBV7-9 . TGTGCCAGCAGCTTAGATGCTCAGCCCCAGCATTTT CASSLDAQPQHF
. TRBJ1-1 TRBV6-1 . TGTGCCAGCAGGGAGAACAGGAACACTGAAGCTTTCTTT CASRENRNTEAFF
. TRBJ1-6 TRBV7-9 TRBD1 TGTGCCAGCAGCTTGAACCCGGGACAGGGTAATTCACCCCTCCACTTT CASSLNPGQGNSPLHF
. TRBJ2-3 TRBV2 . TGTGCCAGCAGTGCCCGACTTAGCACAGATACGCAGTATTTT CASSARLSTDTQYF
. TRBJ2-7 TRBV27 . TGTGCCAGCAGTTCCAGGACAGAACCCTACGAGCAGTACTTC CASSSRTEPYEQYF
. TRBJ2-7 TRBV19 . TGTGCCAGTAGTATCTATGGGACGGAAAGCTACGAGCAGTACTTC CASSIYGTESYEQYF
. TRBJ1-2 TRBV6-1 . TGTGCCAGCACGGAAACGGGGCTGTATGGCTACACCTTC CASTETGLYGYTF
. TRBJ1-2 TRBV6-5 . TGTGCCAGCAGTCCCCCCGGAAAATATGGCTACACCTTC CASSPPGKYGYTF
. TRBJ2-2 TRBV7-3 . TGTGCCAGCAGCTCAGGCCGGTCCGGGGAGCTGTTTTTT CASSSGRSGELFF
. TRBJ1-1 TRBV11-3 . TGTGCCAGCAGCTCGGACAGCTACACTGAAGCTTTCTTT CASSSDSYTEAFF
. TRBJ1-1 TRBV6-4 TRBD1 TGTGCCAGCAGGACCCAGGGGGGCACTGAAGCTTTCTTT CASRTQGGTEAFF
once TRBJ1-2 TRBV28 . TGTGCCAGCAGTTTGGGGCAGTCGAGTTTCAACTATGGCTACACCTTC CASSLGQSSFNYGYTF